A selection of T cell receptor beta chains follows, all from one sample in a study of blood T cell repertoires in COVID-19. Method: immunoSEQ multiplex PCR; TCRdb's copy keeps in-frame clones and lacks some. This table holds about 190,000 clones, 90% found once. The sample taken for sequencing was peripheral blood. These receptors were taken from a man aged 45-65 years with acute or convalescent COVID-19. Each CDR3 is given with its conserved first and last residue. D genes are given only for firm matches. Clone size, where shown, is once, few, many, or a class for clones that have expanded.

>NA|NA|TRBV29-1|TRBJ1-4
TGCAGCGTCCGAAGCCCACAGGGAACTAATGAAAAACTGTTTTTT
CSVRSPQGTNEKLFF
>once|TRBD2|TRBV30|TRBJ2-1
TGTGCCTGGGACCTTGGGCTAGCGGGGGGCCTTGAGCAGTTCTTC
CAWDLGLAGGLEQFF
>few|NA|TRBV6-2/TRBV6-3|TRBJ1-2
TGTGCCAGCAGTGAGGACAGAAACTATGGCTACACCTTC
CASSEDRNYGYTF
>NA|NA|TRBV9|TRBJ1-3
TGTGCCAGCAGCACCACTTCAGGTGGAGGGAACACCATATATTTT
CASSTTSGGGNTIYF
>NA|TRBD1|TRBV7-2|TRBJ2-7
TGTGCCAGCAGCATGAGTCCGGGACAGGGCTACGAGCAGTACTTC
CASSMSPGQGYEQYF
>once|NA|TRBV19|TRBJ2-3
TGTGCCAGTAGGAGGGGGGATACGCAGTATTTT
CASRRGDTQYF
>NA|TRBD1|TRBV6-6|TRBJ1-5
TGTGCCAGCAGTACCGACAGGGTGGGCAATCAGCCCCAGCATTTT
CASSTDRVGNQPQHF
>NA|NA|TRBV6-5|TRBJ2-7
TGTGCCAGCAGTTACTCGGCAGGAACCTCCTACGAGCAGTACTTC
CASSYSAGTSYEQYF
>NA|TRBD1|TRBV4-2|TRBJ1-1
TGTGCCAGCAGCCAAGAGACAGGGCGGAACCGACCAGCTTTCTTT
CASSQETGRNRPAFF
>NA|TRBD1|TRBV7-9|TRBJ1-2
TGTGCCAGCAGCACCGGGACAGCCGGTGGCTACACCTTC
CASSTGTAGGYTF
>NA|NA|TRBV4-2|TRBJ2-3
TGTGCCAGCAGCCAATCGGGAAGCACAGATACGCAGTATTTT
CASSQSGSTDTQYF
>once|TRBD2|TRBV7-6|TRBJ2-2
TGTGCCAGCAGCACACTAGCGGGAGAGAACGGGAACACCGGGGAGCTGTTTTTT
CASSTLAGENGNTGELFF
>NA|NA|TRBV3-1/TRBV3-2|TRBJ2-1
TGTGCCAGCAGCCAAGTAGCAGCGGGCCACTACAATGAGCAGTTCTTC
CASSQVAAGHYNEQFF
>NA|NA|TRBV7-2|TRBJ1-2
TGTGCCAGCAGCTCCTTCCCGGGTGGCTACACCTTC
CASSSFPGGYTF
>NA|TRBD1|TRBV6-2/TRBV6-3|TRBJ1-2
TGTGCCAGCAGCCTACACGCAGGGGGAGGCTACACCTTC
CASSLHAGGGYTF
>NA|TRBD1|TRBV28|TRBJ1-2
TGTGCCAGCAGTTCCCCACAGGGGATACGCGGCTACACCTTC
CASSSPQGIRGYTF
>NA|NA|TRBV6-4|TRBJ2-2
TGTGCCAGCGGCGCCGCGGGGAACACCGGGGAGCTGTTTTTT
CASGAAGNTGELFF
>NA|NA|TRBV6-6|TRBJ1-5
TGTGCCAGCACTGAGTTCAATCAGCCCCAGCATTTT
CASTEFNQPQHF
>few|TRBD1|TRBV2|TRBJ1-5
TGTGCCAGCAGTCGACAGGGGGCTTTTCAGCCCCAGCATTTT
CASSRQGAFQPQHF
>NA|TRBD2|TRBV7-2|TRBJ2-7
TGTGCCAGCAGCCCGGGACTAGCGGAGAGGGGCTACGAGCAGTACTTC
CASSPGLAERGYEQYF
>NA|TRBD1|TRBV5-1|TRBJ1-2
TGCGCCAGCAGCCATGGACAGGGTGACTATGGCTACACCTTC
CASSHGQGDYGYTF
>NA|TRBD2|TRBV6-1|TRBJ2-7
TGTGCCAGCAGTGAACTGGCGGGAGGGCCGGGCGAGCAGTACTTC
CASSELAGGPGEQYF
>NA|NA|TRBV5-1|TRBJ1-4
TGCGCCAGCAGCCGTGGGACTCTTTATGATGGGGAGGAAAAACTGTTTTTT
CASSRGTLYDGEEKLFF
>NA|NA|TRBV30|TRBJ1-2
TGTGCCTGGAGCGGAATAATTGTCGGGGGGCCTTTTGGCTACACCTTC
CAWSGIIVGGPFGYTF
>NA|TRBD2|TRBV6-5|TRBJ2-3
TGTGCCAGCAGTTGGCGGGGGGGCGGAGATACGCAGTATTTT
CASSWRGGGDTQYF
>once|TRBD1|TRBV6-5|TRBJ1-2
TGTGCCAGCAGTTACGCAGGGGGCGGACCCTATGGCTACACCTTC
CASSYAGGGPYGYTF
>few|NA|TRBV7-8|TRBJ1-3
TGTGCCAGCAGCCGAGAGGCGACAACTGGAAACACCATATATTTT
CASSREATTGNTIYF
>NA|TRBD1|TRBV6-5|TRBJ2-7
TGTGCCAGCAGCCGAGGGACAGCCTACGAGCAGTACTTC
CASSRGTAYEQYF
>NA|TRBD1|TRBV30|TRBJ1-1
TGTGCCTGGAGTGGGACAGGGGGTACTACGGCTGAAGCTTTCTTT
CAWSGTGGTTAEAFF
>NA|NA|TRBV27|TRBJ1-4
TGTGCCAGCACCAAGACACGTGCAACTAATGAAAAACTGTTTTTT
CASTKTRATNEKLFF
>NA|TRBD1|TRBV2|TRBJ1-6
TGTGCCAGCAGTGGACAGGGCTCCTATAATTCACCCCTCCACTTT
CASSGQGSYNSPLHF
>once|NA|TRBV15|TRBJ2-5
TGTGCCACCAGCATCGCTGGGGGCGCCCAGTACTTC
CATSIAGGAQYF
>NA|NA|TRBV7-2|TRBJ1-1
TGTGCCAGCAGCTTAGGAGGAACCACTGAAGCTTTCTTT
CASSLGGTTEAFF
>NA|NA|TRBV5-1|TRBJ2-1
TGCGCCAGCAGCTGGGAATGGGGGGACGAGCAGTTCTTC
CASSWEWGDEQFF
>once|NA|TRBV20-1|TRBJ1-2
TGCAGTGCTAGTACCCTAGGGGTGCTTAACTATGGCTACACCTTC
CSASTLGVLNYGYTF
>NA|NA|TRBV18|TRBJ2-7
TGTGCCAGCTCACTGTCGGGGATCCAAAGCTACGAGCAGTACTTC
CASSLSGIQSYEQYF
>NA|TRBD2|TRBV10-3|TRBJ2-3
TGTGCCATCAGTGCGGGGGGTGGCACAGATACGCAGTATTTT
CAISAGGGTDTQYF
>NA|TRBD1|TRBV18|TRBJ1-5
TGTGCCAGCTCACCGTCCCAGGGGGCCGGGGAGCCCCAGCATTTT
CASSPSQGAGEPQHF
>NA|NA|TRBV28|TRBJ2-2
TGTGCCAGCACCCCCCTAAGCGGCGCGAACACCGGGGAGCTGTTTTTT
CASTPLSGANTGELFF
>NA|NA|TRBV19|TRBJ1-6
TGTGCCAGTAGTATTCCGGGGAGTGGTAATTCACCCCTCCACTTT
CASSIPGSGNSPLHF
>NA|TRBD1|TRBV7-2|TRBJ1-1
TGTGCCAGCAGTTCCCCCGGGACAGGGAACACTGAAGCTTTCTTT
CASSSPGTGNTEAFF
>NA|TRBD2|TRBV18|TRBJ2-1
TGTGCCAGCTCACCAGCGGGAGGGCGAGGTAATGAGCAGTTCTTC
CASSPAGGRGNEQFF
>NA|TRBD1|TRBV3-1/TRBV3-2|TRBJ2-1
TGTGCCAGCAGCCAGCATGACAGGGGGCGGAGTGAGCAGTTCTTC
CASSQHDRGRSEQFF
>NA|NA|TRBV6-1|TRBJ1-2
TGTGCCACCGGACGGGCGGGCATGGGCTATGGCTACACCTTC
CATGRAGMGYGYTF
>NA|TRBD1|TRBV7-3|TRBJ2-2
TGTGCCAGCAGCTCCGGGACAGGGGCCACCGGGGAGCTGTTTTTT
CASSSGTGATGELFF
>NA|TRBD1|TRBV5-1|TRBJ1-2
TGCGCCAGCAGCAAACAAGCGGGACAGGATAGCTATGGCTACACCTTC
CASSKQAGQDSYGYTF
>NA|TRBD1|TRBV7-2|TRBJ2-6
TGTGCCAGCAGCCAGATGACAGGGCCCGGGGCCAACGTCCTGACTTTC
CASSQMTGPGANVLTF
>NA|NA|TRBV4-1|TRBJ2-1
TGCGCCAGCAGCCAAGAACCCGACTGGAGTGGGTCGAGGTTCTTC
CASSQEPDWSGSRFF